These 2 T cell receptor beta chains originate from one sample sequenced in a study of cytomegalovirus exposure and HLA in healthy donors. The study ran its PCR with 60 Vbeta and 13 Jbeta primers. Measured with immunoSEQ multiplex PCR; TCRdb has only the in-frame clones, and not every one. The data show 90,000 to 110,000 clones, 75% seen once. The sample taken for sequencing was PBMCs. These TCRs come from a man in his forties in good health and CMV-seronegative.

The rearrangement uses TRBV7-2 and TRBJ2-7; tentatively, D is TRBD1 (5 bases). V dropped 5 bases and J dropped 6 bases, with 17 bases sitting between them. The CDR3 consists of 14 residues. The germline V gene encodes CDR1 SGHTA and CDR2 FQGNSA. The CDR3 loop is CASSPIMTVTEQYF. In nucleotides, the CDR3 is TGTGCCAGCAGCCCAATAATGACAGTCACCGAGCAGTACTTC.

The rearrangement links TRBV29-1 to TRBJ2-7; TRBD2 matches at 12 bases. CDR3 length: 14 residues. The germline V gene encodes CDR1 SQVTM and CDR2 ANQGSEA. With 5 bases clipped from V and 7 bases from J, the junction kept 9 bases outside the gene matches. The CDR3, as DNA: TGCAGCGTTCCTAGCGGGAGGGCCGTCGAAGAGCAGTACTTC. It is translated as CSVPSGRAVEEQYF.